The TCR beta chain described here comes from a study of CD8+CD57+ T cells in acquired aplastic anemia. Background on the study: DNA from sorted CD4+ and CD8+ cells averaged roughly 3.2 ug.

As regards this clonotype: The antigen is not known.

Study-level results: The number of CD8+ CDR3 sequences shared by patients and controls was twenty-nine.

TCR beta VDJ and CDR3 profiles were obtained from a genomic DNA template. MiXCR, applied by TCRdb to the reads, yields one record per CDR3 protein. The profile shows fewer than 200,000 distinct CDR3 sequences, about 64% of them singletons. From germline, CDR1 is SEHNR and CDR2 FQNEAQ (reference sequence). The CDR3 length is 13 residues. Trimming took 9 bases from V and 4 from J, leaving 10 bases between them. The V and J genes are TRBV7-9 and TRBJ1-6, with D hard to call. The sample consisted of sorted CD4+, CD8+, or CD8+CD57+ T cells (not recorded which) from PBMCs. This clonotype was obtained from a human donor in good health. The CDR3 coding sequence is TGTGCCAGTACACAGCTTTATAATTCACCCCTCCACTTT. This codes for CASTQLYNSPLHF.